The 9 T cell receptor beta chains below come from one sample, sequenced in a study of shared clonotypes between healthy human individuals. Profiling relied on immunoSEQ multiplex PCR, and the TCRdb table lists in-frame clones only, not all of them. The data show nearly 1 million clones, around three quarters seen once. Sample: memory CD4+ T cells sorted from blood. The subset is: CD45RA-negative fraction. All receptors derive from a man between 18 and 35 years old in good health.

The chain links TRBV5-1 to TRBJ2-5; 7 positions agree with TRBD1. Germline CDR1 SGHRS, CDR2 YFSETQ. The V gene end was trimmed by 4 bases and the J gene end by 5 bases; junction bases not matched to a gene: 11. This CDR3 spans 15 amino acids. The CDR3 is CASSLQTGRSETQYF. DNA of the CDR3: TGCGCCAGCAGCCTCCAGACAGGGCGATCGGAGACCCAGTACTTC.

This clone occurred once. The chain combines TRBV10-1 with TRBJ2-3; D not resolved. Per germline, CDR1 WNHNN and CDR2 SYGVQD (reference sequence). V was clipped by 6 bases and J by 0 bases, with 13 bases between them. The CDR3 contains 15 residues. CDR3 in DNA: TGCGCCAGCAGCCCCGCCAGAGCTAGCACAGATACGCAGTATTTT. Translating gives CASSPARASTDTQYF.

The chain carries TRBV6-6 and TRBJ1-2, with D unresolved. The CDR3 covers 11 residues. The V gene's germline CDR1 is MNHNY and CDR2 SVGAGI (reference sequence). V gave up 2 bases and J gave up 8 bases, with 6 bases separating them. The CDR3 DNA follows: TGTGCCAGCAGTTACAATGGAGGCTACACCTTC. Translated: CASSYNGGYTF.

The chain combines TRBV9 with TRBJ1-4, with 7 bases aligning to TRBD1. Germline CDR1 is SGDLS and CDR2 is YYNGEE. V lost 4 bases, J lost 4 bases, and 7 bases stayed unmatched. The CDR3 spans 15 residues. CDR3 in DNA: TGTGCCAGCAGCTTCGGACAGGCCTTTAATGAAAAACTGTTTTTT. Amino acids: CASSFGQAFNEKLFF. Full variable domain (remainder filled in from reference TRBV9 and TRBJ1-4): DSGVTQTPKHLITATGQRVTLRCSPRSGDLSVYWYQQSLDQGLQFLIQYYNGEERAKGNILERFSAQQFPDLHSELNLSSLELGDSALYFCASSFGQAFNEKLFFGSGTQLSVL.

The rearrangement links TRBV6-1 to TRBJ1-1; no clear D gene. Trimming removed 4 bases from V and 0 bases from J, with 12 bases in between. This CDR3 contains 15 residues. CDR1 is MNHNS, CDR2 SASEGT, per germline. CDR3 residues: CASSVAAIMNTEAFF. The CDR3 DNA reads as TGTGCCAGCAGTGTGGCAGCCATCATGAACACTGAAGCTTTCTTT.

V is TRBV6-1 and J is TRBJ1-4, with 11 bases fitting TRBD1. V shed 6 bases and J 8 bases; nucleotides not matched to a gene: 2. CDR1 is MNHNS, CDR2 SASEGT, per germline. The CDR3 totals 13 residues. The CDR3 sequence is CASRGQGGEKLFF. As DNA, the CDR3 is TGTGCCAGCAGGGGACAGGGGGGCGAAAAACTGTTTTTT.

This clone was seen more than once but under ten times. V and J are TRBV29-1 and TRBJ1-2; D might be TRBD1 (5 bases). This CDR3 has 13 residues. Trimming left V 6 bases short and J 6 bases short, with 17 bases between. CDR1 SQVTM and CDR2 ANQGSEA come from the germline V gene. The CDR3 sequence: CSVGRGDGDGYTF. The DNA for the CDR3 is TGCAGCGTAGGGAGAGGGGACGGAGATGGCTACACCTTC. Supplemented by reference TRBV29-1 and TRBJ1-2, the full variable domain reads SAVISQKPSRDICQRGTSLTIQCQVDSQVTMMFWYRQQPGQSLTLIATANQGSEATYESGFVIDKFPISRPNLTFSTLTVSNMSPEDSSIYLCSVGRGDGDGYTFGSGTRLTVV.

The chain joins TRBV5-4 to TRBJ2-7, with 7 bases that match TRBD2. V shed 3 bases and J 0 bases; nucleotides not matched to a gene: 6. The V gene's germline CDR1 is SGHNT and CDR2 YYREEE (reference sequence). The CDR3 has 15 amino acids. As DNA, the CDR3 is TGTGCCAGCAGCTCGCGTCTAGCGGCCTCCTACGAGCAGTACTTC. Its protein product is CASSSRLAASYEQYF.

The CDR3 loop reads CASSPGPGDFYGYTF. The DNA of the CDR3 is TGTGCCAGCTCACCAGGGCCAGGGGACTTCTATGGCTACACCTTC. This chain connects TRBV18 to TRBJ1-2; perhaps TRBD1 as D (6 bases). The CDR3 spans 15 residues. Trimming removed 2 bases at V and 4 bases at J, with 14 bases between. Germline lookup yields CDR1 KGHSH and CDR2 LQKENI.